The subject of this entry is one T cell receptor (beta chain). The sample comes from a study of response to subunit inactivated influenza vaccine. In TCRdb, the RT-PCR reads were re-called with MiXCR into one record per CDR3 protein. The table shows some 850,000 distinct CDR3 sequences, with less than 20% occurring only once. The germline V gene has CDR1 SGHNT and CDR2 YENEEA. The V end lost 5 bases, the J end lost 7 bases, and 11 bases lay between the germline ends. This CDR3 has 13 amino acids. This TCR derives from a man over 45 who received an inactivated influenza vaccine. The chain is built from TRBV11-3 and TRBJ2-2; tentative D call: TRBD2 (6 bases). The sample in question was PBMCs from blood, obtained less than 6 days after vaccination. CDR3 sequence: CASSTEGYGELFF. For the CDR3, the DNA is TGTGCCAGCAGCACGGAGGGATACGGGGAGCTGTTTTTT.